The 27 T cell receptor beta chains below all came from one sample that was sequenced in a study of T and B cells in COVID-19 patients (TCRdb year 2020). Genomic DNA extracted from blood, in amounts of roughly 230-550 ng, served as the starting material for amplifying TRB repertoires. Instrument used: Illumina MiSeq. TRB rearrangements were amplified by multiplex PCR with BIOMED2 TRB-A/B primer pools. Using fastp at Q25 and MiXCR, TCRdb reprocessed the public reads and kept productive beta chains. Each entry is one CDR3 protein sequence, shown with its most common DNA and genes. This sample comprises under 6,000 distinct CDR3 sequences, 25% to 35% of them detected only once. The top ten clones comprise 5.4% of the sample. Material: blood. These receptors all stem from a human donor with active COVID-19.

V and J are TRBV19 and TRBJ1-1, with 10 bases that match TRBD1. The junction had 19 bases not matched to a gene; V was cut back by 5 bases and J by 1 base. The CDR3 runs 20 residues. Germline assignment: CDR1 LNHDA and CDR2 SQIVND (reference sequence). CDR3 amino acids: CASSLLSRDRGLRGNTEAFF. The DNA for the CDR3 is TGTGCCAGTAGTTTACTATCCCGAGACAGGGGGCTTCGCGGGAACACTGAAGCTTTCTTT.

In its sample, this clonotype ranks as medium-sized (0.01 to 0.1%). The J gene is TRBJ2-3, the V gene TRBV5-4, with D maybe TRBD2 (7 bases). The CDR3 has 17 amino acids. Between the trimmed V and J ends, which lost 0 bases and 5 bases, there was a span of 19 bases. CDR1 SGHNT and CDR2 YYREEE come from the germline V gene (reference sequence). The DNA of the CDR3 is TGTGCCAGCAGCTTGGGGGGGGCGGGAGAGAAAAGAGATACGCAGTATTTT. Its protein product is CASSLGGAGEKRDTQYF.

By sample share, this clonotype is medium-sized (0.01 to 0.1%). This chain connects TRBV6-5 to TRBJ2-2; 8 bases map to TRBD1. The CDR3 has 16 residues. V was pared by 4 bases and J by 2 bases, with 6 bases of the junction left unmatched. Per germline, CDR1 MNHEY and CDR2 SVGAGI. For the CDR3, the DNA is TGTGCCAGCAGTTTGGGTCAGGGGGCCAACACCGGGGAGCTGTTTTTT. Its translation is CASSLGQGANTGELFF.

This chain uses TRBV5-1 with TRBJ2-1; 13 bases are shared with TRBD2. Germline V gene data show CDR1 as SGHRS and CDR2 as YFSETQ. CDR3 length equals 15 residues. Trimming removed 4 bases from V and 5 bases from J; junction bases left unmatched: 3. The CDR3 sequence is CASSRTSGSNNEQFF. CDR3 coding DNA: TGCGCCAGCAGCCGGACTAGCGGGAGCAACAATGAGCAGTTCTTC.

The chain couples TRBV25-1 to TRBJ1-4; D perhaps matches TRBD1 (5 bases). Germline CDR1 reads MGHDK; CDR2 reads SYGVNS. V lost 10 bases and J lost 3, with 18 bases in between. The CDR3 spans 15 residues. In nucleotides, the CDR3 is TGTGCCACCCGGGCGGGGGATCGCGCTAATGAAAAACTGTTTTTT. As protein: CATRAGDRANEKLFF.

V usage is TRBV30 and J usage is TRBJ1-2; perhaps TRBD1 as D (6 bases). Germline loops: CDR1 GTSNPN, CDR2 SVGIG (reference sequence). The CDR3 has 13 amino acids. Trimming took off 0 bases at V and 14 bases at J, with 19 bases between the two ends. The CDR3: CAWSVGGLQGGTF. In nucleotides, the CDR3 is TGTGCCTGGAGTGTGGGGGGCCTCCAGGGAGGGACCTTC.

This clonotype was counted only a few times. The chain carries TRBV6-5 and TRBJ1-1; D remains unclear. Germline CDR1 is MNHEY and CDR2 is SVGAGI. V was trimmed by 5 bases and J by 0 bases, leaving 13 bases between them. CDR3 size: 15 residues. The CDR3: CASSPSRRLNTEAFF. CDR3 nucleotides: TGTGCCAGCAGTCCCTCAAGACGCCTGAACACTGAAGCTTTCTTT.

In this sample, this clonotype turned up a few times. The gene calls are TRBV11-1 and TRBJ1-6; D is unresolved. Deletions cut 6 bases from V and 7 bases from J, with 13 bases between. Germline V lookup: CDR1 SGHAT, CDR2 FQDESV (reference sequence). This CDR3 spans 14 amino acids. CDR3 nucleotides: TGTGCCAGCAGGGGGATCGGAAGAAATTCACCCCTCCACTTT. Its protein is CASRGIGRNSPLHF.

The V call is TRBV30, the J call TRBJ2-1; D is uncertain. The CDR3 extends over 11 amino acids. V was trimmed by 2 bases and J by 10 bases, leaving 9 bases between them. Germline V gives CDR1 GTSNPN, CDR2 SVGIG (reference sequence). CDR3 coding DNA: TGTGCCTGGAGTCCCAGGCGGGAGCAGTTCTTC. Translation gives CAWSPRREQFF.

This clonotype was observed a single time. The chain couples TRBV20-1 to TRBJ2-3; D may be TRBD2 (5 bases). Trimming shortened V by 6 bases and J by 5 bases, and 18 bases separated the two germline ends. Per the germline V gene, CDR1 is DFQATT and CDR2 is SNEGSKA (reference sequence). This CDR3 has 14 amino acids. The CDR3 coding sequence is TGCAGTGCCGTCCCTCGGGGTAGGAGAGATACGCAGTATTTT. This gives the protein CSAVPRGRRDTQYF.

This clonotype rates as medium-sized. The CDR3 bases are TGTGCCAGCAGTCCGGGACACAACCAAGAGACCCAGTACTTC. Protein sequence: CASSPGHNQETQYF. The chain recombines TRBV6-5 with TRBJ2-5; perhaps TRBD1 as D (6 bases). The CDR3 consists of 14 residues. CDR1 is MNHEY and CDR2 is SVGAGI in the germline V gene. V was trimmed by 5 bases and J by 0 bases, leaving 10 bases between them.

This clonotype is large by share. The genes are TRBV19 and TRBJ2-3; D is ambiguous. From germline, CDR1 is LNHDA and CDR2 SQIVND (reference sequence). V lost 6 bases and J 1 base, leaving 8 bases between the germline ends. CDR3 length: 13 amino acids. The CDR3 DNA follows: TGTGCCAGTAGAGTGCCGGGCACAGATACGCAGTATTTT. Encoded protein: CASRVPGTDTQYF.

This clonotype is medium-sized by share. V gene TRBV27 combines with J gene TRBJ2-3, with D tentatively TRBD1 or TRBD2 (5 bases each). This CDR3 contains 16 residues. The germline V gene encodes CDR1 MNHEY and CDR2 SMNVEV (reference sequence). Trimming removed 7 bases at V and 5 bases at J, with 22 bases between. CDR3 nucleotide sequence: TGTGCCAGCAATGTGGGGGTAGACCGGTCCCGAGATACGCAGTATTTT. This codes for CASNVGVDRSRDTQYF.

This chain connects TRBV5-1 to TRBJ1-4, with 9 bases matching TRBD1. CDR1 SGHRS and CDR2 YFSETQ come from the germline V gene. This CDR3 spans 15 amino acids. Germline trimming cut 4 bases from V and 5 bases from J; bases unmatched to any gene: 6. In DNA, the CDR3 is TGCGCCAGCAGCCAACGGACAGGGGCGAATGAAAAACTGTTTTTT. Amino acids: CASSQRTGANEKLFF.

Points on this clonotype: This may arise from a read error, as a much more abundant clone is one base away. The V and J genes are TRBV6-6 and TRBJ2-5, with no clear D. Looked up from germline, CDR1 is MNHNY and CDR2 is SVGAGI (reference sequence). This CDR3 has 14 residues. Trimming pared 6 bases from V and 2 bases from J, leaving 13 bases between. CDR3 region: CASSPPGVQETQYF. The CDR3 region has the DNA TGTGCCAGCAGCCCTCCAGGCGTTCAAGAGACCCAGTACTTC.

This clonotype occurred a few times. This chain links TRBV27 with TRBJ1-5, with TRBD1 matching over 8 bases. The length of the CDR3 is 14 residues. Germline assignment: CDR1 MNHEY and CDR2 SMNVEV (reference sequence). Trimming cost V 5 bases and J 6 bases; bases outside gene matches: 6. DNA for the CDR3: TGTGCCAGCAGTCCTGGGACAGGTAGTCAGCCCCAGCATTTT. Protein product: CASSPGTGSQPQHF.

By share, this clonotype ranks as medium-sized. The rearrangement links TRBV19 to TRBJ2-1, with TRBD1 identical over 7 bases. CDR1 is LNHDA, CDR2 SQIVND, per germline (reference sequence). Trimming took 2 bases from V and 8 from J; bases not matched to a gene: 6. CDR3 size: 14 residues. The chain's CDR3 is CASSIRQGRHEQFF. The CDR3 DNA reads as TGTGCCAGTAGTATAAGACAGGGAAGACATGAGCAGTTCTTC.

This clonotype is labeled medium-sized. This sequence joins TRBV18 and TRBJ1-1; perhaps TRBD1 as D (5 bases). The germline CDR1 and CDR2 sequences are KGHSH and LQKENI. The CDR3 totals 17 residues. V lost 3 bases to trimming and J lost 1 base, with 18 bases between them. The CDR3 is CASSPAGVLGSNTEAFF. The DNA for the CDR3 is TGTGCCAGCTCACCGGCGGGGGTGCTAGGGTCGAACACTGAAGCTTTCTTT.

This clonotype was seen a few times. V and J are TRBV5-6 and TRBJ1-3; D is ambiguous. V was cut by 4 bases and J by 4 bases, with 15 bases left in between. In germline, CDR1 is SGHDT, CDR2 YYEEEE. The CDR3 spans 15 residues. The CDR3 bases are TGTGCCAGCAGCCCAAACCCGGTGGGAGGAAACACCATATATTTT. The encoded protein is CASSPNPVGGNTIYF.

This clonotype was seen more than once but under ten times. The chain uses TRBV7-2 and TRBJ2-1; 15 bases line up with TRBD2. Losses at the gene ends were 0 bases for V and 7 bases for J; bases not matched to a gene: 7. Germline lookup yields CDR1 SGHTA and CDR2 FQGNSA. CDR3 length equals 18 residues. The CDR3 nucleotides are TGTGCCAGCAGCTTAGCGGGACTAGCGGGAGGAGTGAGAAATGAGCAGTTCTTC. This codes for CASSLAGLAGGVRNEQFF.

CDR3 sequence (DNA): TGCGCCAGCTCCGAGGACCCTAACCCCTACAATGAGCAGTTCTTC. Protein product: CASSEDPNPYNEQFF. The chain uses TRBV10-1 and TRBJ2-1; D is undetermined. The CDR3 is 15 residues long. The V end lost 8 bases, the J end lost 2 bases, and 16 bases lay between the germline ends. Germline CDR1 and CDR2: WNHNN and SYGVQD (reference sequence).

About this clonotype: The germline gene is not matched at one end of the junction; a read error may be the cause. The V call is TRBV5-6, the J call TRBJ2-5; possible D gene TRBD1, 7 bases. The CDR3 is 14 amino acids. Germline V gives CDR1 SGHDT, CDR2 YYEEEE. The DNA of the CDR3 is TGCGCCAGCAGCTCCAGGGGGGTAGTAGAGACCCAGTACTTC. Protein sequence: CASSSRGVVETQYF.

This clonotype is medium-sized. The rearrangement links TRBV27 to TRBJ2-7; 8 nucleotides match TRBD1. The CDR3 sequence is 13 residues long. V trimming: 3 bases; J trimming: 7 bases; junction bases outside the gene matches: 5. CDR1 is MNHEY and CDR2 is SMNVEV in the germline V gene (reference sequence). CDR3 residues: CASSFGRGREQYF. CDR3 bases: TGTGCCAGCAGTTTTGGCAGGGGGCGGGAGCAGTACTTC.

The rearrangement uses TRBV20-1 and TRBJ2-7; 7 bases align to TRBD1. This CDR3 is built from 13 residues. Germline assignment: CDR1 DFQATT and CDR2 SNEGSKA (reference sequence). Trimming took 3 bases from V and 1 from J; bases not matched to a gene: 3. The CDR3 region has the DNA TGCAGTGCTAGGCTGACAGGGTCCTACGAGCAGTACTTC. Protein product: CSARLTGSYEQYF.

This rearrangement joins TRBV5-1 to TRBJ1-1, with D unclear. CDR3 length: 15 residues. Germline V gene sequence: CDR1 SGHRS, CDR2 YFSETQ. V lost 4 bases and J 0 bases, leaving 13 bases between the germline ends. CDR3 residues: CASSRLDLLNTEAFF. The CDR3 coding sequence is TGCGCCAGCAGCCGGCTGGACCTTCTGAACACTGAAGCTTTCTTT.

This clonotype was seen a few times. The chain employs TRBV5-1 and TRBJ2-1; 8 nucleotides align to TRBD1. The CDR3 length is 15 residues. Looked up from germline, CDR1 is SGHRS and CDR2 is YFSETQ. V lost 0 bases, J lost 7 bases, and 6 bases stayed unmatched. The CDR3 is CASSLVPNRGNEQFF. DNA of the CDR3: TGCGCCAGCAGCTTGGTTCCCAACAGGGGGAATGAGCAGTTCTTC. The full variable domain, completed using reference TRBV5-1 and TRBJ2-1, is KAGVTQTPRYLIKTRGQQVTLSCSPISGHRSVSWYQQTPGQGLQFLFEYFSETQRNKGNFPGRFSGRQFSNSRSEMNVSTLELGDSALYLCASSLVPNRGNEQFFGPGTRLTVL.

In this sample, this clonotype turned up a few times. The chain is built from TRBV11-2 and TRBJ2-7, with TRBD2 matching 12 bases. There are 17 residues in the CDR3. V lost 1 base, J lost 4 bases, and 8 bases stayed unmatched. The V gene's germline CDR1 is SGHAT and CDR2 FQNNGV. As DNA, the CDR3 is TGTGCCAGCAGCTTAGTGTCTAGCGGGAGGGCCCCGTACGAGCAGTACTTC. Amino acids: CASSLVSSGRAPYEQYF. Filled out from reference TRBV11-2 and TRBJ2-7, the complete variable domain reads EAGVAQSPRYKIIEKRQSVAFWCNPISGHATLYWYQQILGQGPKLLIQFQNNGVVDDSQLPKDRFSAERLKGVDSTLKIQPAKLEDSAVYLCASSLVSSGRAPYEQYFGPGTRLTVT.